This TCR beta chain came from a study of CXCR3-negative and CXCR3-positive naive CD8 T cells. To note about this clonotype: Its target is unknown.

Carrying UMI labels, the TRB cDNA libraries were prepared through 5' RACE. TCRdb re-called the 5' RACE reads and gives one entry per CDR3 protein, without DNA. This listing includes some 140,000 distinct CDR3 sequences. The CDR3 sequence is 14 residues long. Germline loops: CDR1 MNHEY, CDR2 SMNVEV (reference sequence). Every CD8+ subset sample held approximately 320,000 flow-sorted cells, done in triplicate. CD45RO-CCR7+CD27+CD95- expression identified naive CD8+ T cells. Findings of the study overall: Naive subsets did not differ in surface CD5, and the authors estimated TCR strength using properties of the TRB CDR3. Researchers report that CXCR3-positive naive cells carry more hydrophobic TRB CDR3s than CXCR3-negative naive cells.

This TCR was sampled from a human donor in good health. Some clones in this sample may be carry-over from other donors' samples. This sequence joins TRBV27 and TRBJ2-7; TCRdb designates TRBD2, a call that cannot be tested without DNA. The source material was naive CXCR3+ CD8+ T cells from blood. Subset reported: CD45RO-CCR7+CD27+CD95- naive CD8+ T cells expressing CXCR3 (TNR3+). CDR3 loop: CASSSGLAVGEQYF.